The rows below give T cell receptor beta chains drawn from one sample of a study of a mutant IDH1 vaccine in newly diagnosed glioma. These receptors lack a known antigen. Produced via immunoSEQ multiplex PCR; TCRdb's table is partial and in-frame only. The sample holds about 27,000 clones, approximately 87% seen once. The sample consisted of PBMCs, taken from a glioma patient whose treatment included an IDH1 peptide vaccine. The receptor set was obtained from a man younger than 45 with glioma. CDR3s include the opening cysteine and the closing phenylalanine or tryptophan. A D gene is named only where the DNA matches it firmly. Rows give clone size only sometimes, using once, few, many, or a class for an expanded clone.

-	TRBV9	TRBJ2-1	-	CASSPGDRVYNEQFF	TGTGCCAGCAGCCCGGGGGACAGAGTCTACAATGAGCAGTTCTTC
-	TRBV30	TRBJ1-6	-	CASQRVTNNSPLHF	TGTGCCTCCCAGCGCGTAACTAATAATTCACCCCTCCACTTT
-	TRBV5-1	TRBJ1-4	-	CASSLAARFTTNEKLFF	TGCGCCAGCAGCTTGGCGGCCAGGTTTACAACTAATGAAAAACTGTTTTTT
-	TRBV11-3	TRBJ1-1	TRBD1	CASSLGTGGNTEAFF	TGTGCCAGCAGCTTAGGGACAGGGGGCAACACTGAAGCTTTCTTT
-	TRBV30	TRBJ2-3	TRBD1	CAWIPWDRVDTQYF	TGTGCCTGGATTCCCTGGGACAGGGTAGATACGCAGTATTTT
-	TRBV7-2	TRBJ1-1	-	CASSSLVNTEAFF	TGTGCCAGCAGCTCCCTGGTGAACACTGAAGCTTTCTTT
-	TRBV29-1	TRBJ2-2	-	CSVEDPERTGELFF	TGCAGCGTTGAAGATCCAGAGCGTACCGGGGAGCTGTTTTTT
-	TRBV6-1	TRBJ1-1	-	CASDLLGTNTEAFF	TGTGCCAGCGACTTATTAGGTACGAACACTGAAGCTTTCTTT
once	TRBV30	TRBJ2-5	TRBD1	CAWSQRRDRRYF	TGTGCCTGGAGTCAACGCCGGGACAGAAGGTACTTC
-	TRBV27	TRBJ2-1	-	CASSLYTYNEQFF	TGTGCCAGCAGTTTATATACCTACAATGAGCAGTTCTTC
-	TRBV16	TRBJ2-7	-	CASSQSTTGRVDEQYF	TGTGCCAGCAGCCAATCAACGACAGGGAGGGTAGACGAGCAGTACTTC
-	TRBV4-3	TRBJ2-4	-	CASSQDRYRGFQYF	TGCGCCAGCAGCCAAGATAGGTATAGAGGTTTTCAGTACTTC
-	TRBV18	TRBJ2-5	TRBD2	CASSPLAAQETQYF	TGTGCCAGCTCACCGCTAGCGGCTCAAGAGACCCAGTACTTC
-	TRBV27	TRBJ1-5	-	CASSSGQTSQHF	TGTGCCAGCAGTTCAGGACAGACTTCCCAGCATTTT
-	TRBV4-1	TRBJ2-1	-	CASSQEGSGYSYNEQFF	TGCGCCAGCAGCCAAGAGGGTAGCGGTTACTCCTACAATGAGCAGTTCTTC
-	TRBV10-1	TRBJ1-3	-	CASSRSNDASRNF	TGCGCCAGCAGTCGGTCGAATGACGCATCAAGGAATTTT
once	TRBV2	TRBJ1-1	-	CASRRGANTEAFF	TGTGCCAGCAGGCGGGGCGCTAACACTGAAGCTTTCTTT
-	TRBV11-2	TRBJ2-7	TRBD1	CASSLDLIGTGGLIKQYF	TGTGCCAGCAGCTTAGATCTAATAGGGACAGGGGGCCTTATCAAGCAGTACTTC
-	TRBV29-1	TRBJ2-7	-	CSAVDTADYEQYF	TGCAGCGCCGTGGACACGGCCGATTACGAGCAGTACTTC
-	TRBV18	TRBJ1-6	-	CASSPGLPQGNSPLHF	TGTGCCAGCTCACCGGGACTTCCTCAGGGGAATTCACCCCTCCACTTT
-	TRBV30	TRBJ1-2	-	CAWSVGYTGYTF	TGTGCCTGGAGTGTAGGGTACACCGGCTACACCTTC
-	TRBV7-8	TRBJ1-1	TRBD1	CASSTGQLNTEAFF	TGTGCCAGCAGCACGGGACAGTTGAACACTGAAGCTTTCTTT
-	TRBV14	TRBJ2-7	TRBD1	CASSQGRGPYEQYF	TGTGCCAGCAGCCAAGGCAGGGGGCCCTACGAGCAGTACTTC
-	TRBV5-1	TRBJ1-2	-	CASSPHGTDPNYGYTF	TGCGCCAGCAGCCCTCATGGGACGGACCCAAACTATGGCTACACCTTC
-	TRBV27	TRBJ2-2	-	CASSFGQITGELFF	TGTGCCAGCAGTTTTGGGCAGATCACCGGGGAGCTGTTTTTT
-	TRBV9	TRBJ2-1	-	CASSAGEVNEQFF	TGTGCCAGCAGCGCAGGGGAGGTCAATGAGCAGTTCTTC
-	TRBV6-1	TRBJ1-2	-	CASSDPGTVYGYTF	TGTGCCAGCAGTGACCCCGGGACGGTCTATGGCTACACCTTC
-	TRBV5-1	TRBJ1-5	-	CASRPGAGDQPQHF	TGCGCCAGCAGACCGGGGGCTGGGGATCAGCCCCAGCATTTT
-	TRBV6-6	TRBJ1-2	-	CASSYSSQGNYGYTF	TGTGCCAGCAGTTACTCCTCCCAGGGAAACTATGGCTACACCTTC
-	TRBV27	TRBJ2-7	TRBD2	CASSGGGVDSYEQYF	TGTGCCAGCAGCGGGGGGGGAGTAGACTCCTACGAGCAGTACTTC
-	TRBV27	TRBJ1-4	-	CASMISATNEKLFF	TGTGCCAGCATGATAAGTGCAACTAATGAAAAACTGTTTTTT
-	TRBV10-3	TRBJ2-3	-	CAIRPSGALDTQYF	TGTGCCATCAGGCCCTCGGGAGCGTTAGATACGCAGTATTTT
-	TRBV6-6	TRBJ1-5	-	CASSSVPRDGDQPQHF	TGTGCCAGCAGTTCTGTCCCCCGGGACGGGGATCAGCCCCAGCATTTT
-	TRBV2	TRBJ2-3	TRBD2	CASSEDPASGSSRGTDTQYF	TGTGCCAGCAGTGAGGATCCCGCTAGCGGGAGCTCTCGTGGCACAGATACGCAGTATTTT
few	TRBV28	TRBJ1-1	-	CASGKISGDTEAFF	TGTGCCAGCGGAAAGATCTCAGGGGACACTGAAGCTTTCTTT
-	TRBV15	TRBJ2-7	-	CATSRDLRGGHEQYF	TGTGCCACCAGCAGAGATCTCAGGGGGGGCCACGAGCAGTACTTC
-	TRBV9	TRBJ1-4	-	CASGRIATNEKLFF	TGTGCCAGCGGACGGATTGCAACTAATGAAAAACTGTTTTTT
-	TRBV19	TRBJ1-1	-	CASKGVMNTEAFF	TGTGCCAGTAAAGGAGTGATGAACACTGAAGCTTTCTTT
few	TRBV6-5	TRBJ1-2	-	CASRVGGPYGYTF	TGTGCCAGCAGGGTGGGGGGACCCTATGGCTACACCTTC
-	TRBV6-5	TRBJ2-3	TRBD2	CASSYSQRGGLDTQYF	TGTGCCAGCAGTTACTCCCAGCGGGGGGGCCTCGATACGCAGTATTTT
-	TRBV29-1	TRBJ1-1	TRBD1	CSVRDRPPAEAFF	TGCAGCGTTCGGGACAGGCCACCAGCTGAAGCTTTCTTT
-	TRBV19	TRBJ1-1	-	CASSIGEGEAFF	TGTGCCAGTAGTATTGGTGAAGGGGAAGCTTTCTTT
-	TRBV5-1	TRBJ1-1	-	CASSFKAGQDTEAFF	TGCGCCAGCAGCTTCAAGGCCGGTCAGGACACTGAAGCTTTCTTT
-	TRBV2	TRBJ2-1	-	CASAGNNEQFF	TGTGCCAGCGCGGGGAACAATGAGCAGTTCTTC
-	TRBV28	TRBJ1-2	TRBD1	CASSSTGEETRGYTF	TGTGCCAGCAGTTCGACAGGGGAAGAGACTCGAGGCTACACCTTC